The 3 T cell receptor beta chains given below trace back to one sample, sequenced in a study of response to subunit inactivated influenza vaccine. TCRdb processed the RT-PCR reads anew with MiXCR; each CDR3 protein has one entry. The profile shows some 640,000 distinct CDR3 sequences, around 14% of them singletons. Material: PBMCs from blood, obtained approximately 15 days before vaccination. These TCRs come from a man in his fifties who received an inactivated influenza vaccine.

The J gene is TRBJ2-7, the V gene TRBV5-1; weak D call: TRBD1 (6 bases). CDR3 length equals 15 residues. Germline CDR1 reads SGHRS; CDR2 reads YFSETQ. Trimming left V 4 bases short and J 3 bases short, with 17 bases between. CDR3 DNA: TGCGCCAGCAGCCCAACAGGGACGGACGGCTACGAGCAGTACTTC. It codes for CASSPTGTDGYEQYF.

The chain joins TRBV4-2 to TRBJ2-2, with TRBD2 identical over 10 bases. The CDR3 consists of 15 residues. Germline V CDR1 and CDR2: LGHNA, YNFKEQ. After removal of 4 bases from V and 3 bases from J, the junction contained 2 bases not matched to a gene. In nucleotides, the CDR3 is TGTGCCAGCAGCCCAAGCGGGAGGGACACCGGGGAGCTGTTTTTT. This gives the protein CASSPSGRDTGELFF.

This clonotype turned up a few times. The CDR3: CASSFSGTVNTGELFF. The CDR3 DNA follows: TGTGCCAGCAGCTTCTCCGGGACAGTAAACACCGGGGAGCTGTTTTTT. The chain uses TRBV9 and TRBJ2-2; 7 bases are shared with TRBD1. Looked up from germline, CDR1 is SGDLS and CDR2 is YYNGEE. V trimming: 4 bases; J trimming: 2 bases; junction bases outside the gene matches: 8. CDR3 length: 16 residues.